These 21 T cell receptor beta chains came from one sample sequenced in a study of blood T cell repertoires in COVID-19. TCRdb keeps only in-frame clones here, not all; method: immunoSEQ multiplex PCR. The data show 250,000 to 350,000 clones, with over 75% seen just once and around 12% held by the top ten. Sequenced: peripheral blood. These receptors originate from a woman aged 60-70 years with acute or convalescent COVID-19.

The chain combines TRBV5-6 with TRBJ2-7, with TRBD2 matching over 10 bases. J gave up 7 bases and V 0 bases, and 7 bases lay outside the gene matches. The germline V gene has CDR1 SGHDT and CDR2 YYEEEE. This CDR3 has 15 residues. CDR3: CASSLGLAGVWEQYF. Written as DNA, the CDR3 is TGTGCCAGCAGCTTGGGGCTAGCGGGAGTATGGGAGCAGTACTTC. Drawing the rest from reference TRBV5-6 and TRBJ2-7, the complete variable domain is DAGVTQSPTHLIKTRGQQVTLRCSPKSGHDTVSWYQQALGQGPQFIFQYYEEEERQRGNFPDRFSGHQFPNYSSELNVNALLLGDSALYLCASSLGLAGVWEQYFGPGTRLTVT.

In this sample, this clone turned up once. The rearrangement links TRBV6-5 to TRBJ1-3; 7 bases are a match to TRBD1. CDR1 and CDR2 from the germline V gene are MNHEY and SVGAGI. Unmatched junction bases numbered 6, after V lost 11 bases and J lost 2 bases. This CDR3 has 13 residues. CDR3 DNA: TGTGCCGCCGGGCAGGGGGCTGGAAACACCATATATTTT. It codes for CAAGQGAGNTIYF.

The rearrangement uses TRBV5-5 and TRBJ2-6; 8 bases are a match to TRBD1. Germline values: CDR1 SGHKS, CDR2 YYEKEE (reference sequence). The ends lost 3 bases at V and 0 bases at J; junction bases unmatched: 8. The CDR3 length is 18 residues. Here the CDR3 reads CASSWGDRIPSGANVLTF. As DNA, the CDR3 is TGTGCCAGCAGCTGGGGGGACAGGATTCCCTCTGGGGCCAACGTCCTGACTTTC.

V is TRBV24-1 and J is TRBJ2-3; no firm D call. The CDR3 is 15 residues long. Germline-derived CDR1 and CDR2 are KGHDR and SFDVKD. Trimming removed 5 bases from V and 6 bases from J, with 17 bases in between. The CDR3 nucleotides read TGTGCCACCAGTGCCCTGCGCGAGGCGAGGGATACGCAGTATTTT. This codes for CATSALREARDTQYF.

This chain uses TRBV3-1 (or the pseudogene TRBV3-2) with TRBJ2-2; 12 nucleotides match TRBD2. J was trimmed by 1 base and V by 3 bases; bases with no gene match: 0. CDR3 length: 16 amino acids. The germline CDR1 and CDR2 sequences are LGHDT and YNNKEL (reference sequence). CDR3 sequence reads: CASSQGLAGNTGELFF. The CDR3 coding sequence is TGTGCCAGCAGCCAGGGACTAGCGGGGAACACCGGGGAGCTGTTTTTT.

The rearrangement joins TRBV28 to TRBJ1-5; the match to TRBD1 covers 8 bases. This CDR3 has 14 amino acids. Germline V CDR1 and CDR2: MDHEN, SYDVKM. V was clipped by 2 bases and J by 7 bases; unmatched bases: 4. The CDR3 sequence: CASSLKDRVQPQHF. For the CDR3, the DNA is TGTGCCAGCAGTTTAAAGGACAGGGTCCAGCCCCAGCATTTT.

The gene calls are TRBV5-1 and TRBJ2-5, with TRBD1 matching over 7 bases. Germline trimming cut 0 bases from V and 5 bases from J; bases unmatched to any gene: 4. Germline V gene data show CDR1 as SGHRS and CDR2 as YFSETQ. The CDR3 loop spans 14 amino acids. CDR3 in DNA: TGCGCCAGCAGCTTGGAGGGGGCTCCGGAGACCCAGTACTTC. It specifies CASSLEGAPETQYF.

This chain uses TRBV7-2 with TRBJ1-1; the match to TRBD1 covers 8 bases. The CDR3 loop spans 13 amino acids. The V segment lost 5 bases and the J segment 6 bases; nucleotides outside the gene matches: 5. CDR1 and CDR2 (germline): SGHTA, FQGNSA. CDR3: CASSLQGAPEAFF. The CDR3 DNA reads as TGTGCCAGCAGCCTTCAGGGGGCCCCTGAAGCTTTCTTT.

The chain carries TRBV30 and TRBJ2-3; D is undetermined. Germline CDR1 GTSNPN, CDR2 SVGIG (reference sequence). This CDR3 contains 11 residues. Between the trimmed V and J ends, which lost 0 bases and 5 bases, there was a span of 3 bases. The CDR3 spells CAWSVLDTQYF. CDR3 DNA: TGTGCCTGGAGTGTACTAGATACGCAGTATTTT.

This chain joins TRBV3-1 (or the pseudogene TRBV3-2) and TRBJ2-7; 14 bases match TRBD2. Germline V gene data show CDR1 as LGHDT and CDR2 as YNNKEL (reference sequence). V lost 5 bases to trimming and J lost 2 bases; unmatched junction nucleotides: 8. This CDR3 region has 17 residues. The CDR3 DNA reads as TGTGCCAGCAGCTTTAGGACTAGCGGGGGGATGACCTACGAGCAGTACTTC. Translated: CASSFRTSGGMTYEQYF.

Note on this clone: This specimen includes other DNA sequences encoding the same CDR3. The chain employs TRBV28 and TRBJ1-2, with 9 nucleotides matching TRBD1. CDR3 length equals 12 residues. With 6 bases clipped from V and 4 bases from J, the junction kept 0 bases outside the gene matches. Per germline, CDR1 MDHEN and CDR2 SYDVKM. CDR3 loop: CASRTGGYGYTF. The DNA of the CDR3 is TGTGCCAGCAGGACAGGGGGCTATGGCTACACCTTC.

Written as DNA, the CDR3 is TGCGCCAGCAGCCCGGAGCGGACCCAACTCGGTGAGCAGTTCTTC. Its protein is CASSPERTQLGEQFF. The chain employs TRBV5-1 and TRBJ2-1, with D tentatively TRBD2 (5 bases). Germline V lookup: CDR1 SGHRS, CDR2 YFSETQ. The CDR3 spans 15 residues. Trimming cost V 4 bases and J 9 bases, with 20 bases left between them.

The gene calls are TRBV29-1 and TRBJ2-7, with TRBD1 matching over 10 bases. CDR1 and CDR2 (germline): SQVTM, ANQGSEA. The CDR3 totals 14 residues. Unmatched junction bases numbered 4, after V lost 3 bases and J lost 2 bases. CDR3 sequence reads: CSVEDRGSTYEQYF. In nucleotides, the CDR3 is TGCAGCGTTGAGGACAGGGGGTCAACCTACGAGCAGTACTTC.

CDR3 region: CASRAATKYF. CDR3 nucleotides: TGCGCCAGCAGAGCGGCAACCAAGTACTTC. The chain joins TRBV10-1 to TRBJ2-7; maybe TRBD2 (5 bases). The V end lost 6 bases, the J end lost 11 bases, and 11 bases lay between the germline ends. The CDR3 covers 10 residues. Germline lookup yields CDR1 WNHNN and CDR2 SYGVQD (reference sequence).

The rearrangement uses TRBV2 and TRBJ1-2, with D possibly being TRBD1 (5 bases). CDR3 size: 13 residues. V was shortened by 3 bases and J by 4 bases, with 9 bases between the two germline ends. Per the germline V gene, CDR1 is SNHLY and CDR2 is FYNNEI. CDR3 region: CASSEDTVYGYTF. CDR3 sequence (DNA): TGTGCCAGCAGTGAGGACACCGTCTATGGCTACACCTTC.

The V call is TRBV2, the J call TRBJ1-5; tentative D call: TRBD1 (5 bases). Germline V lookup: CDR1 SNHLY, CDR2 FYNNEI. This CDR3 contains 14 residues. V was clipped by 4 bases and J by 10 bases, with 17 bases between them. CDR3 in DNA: TGTGCCAGCAGTGTAGACAGCCATCAATACCCCCAGCATTTT. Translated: CASSVDSHQYPQHF.

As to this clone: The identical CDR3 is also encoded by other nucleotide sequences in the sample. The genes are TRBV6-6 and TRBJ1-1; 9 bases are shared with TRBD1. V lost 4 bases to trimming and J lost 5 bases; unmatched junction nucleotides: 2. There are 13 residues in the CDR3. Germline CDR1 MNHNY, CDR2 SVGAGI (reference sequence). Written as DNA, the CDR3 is TGTGCCAGCAGTTCGACAGGGGGTACTGAAGCTTTCTTT. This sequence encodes CASSSTGGTEAFF.

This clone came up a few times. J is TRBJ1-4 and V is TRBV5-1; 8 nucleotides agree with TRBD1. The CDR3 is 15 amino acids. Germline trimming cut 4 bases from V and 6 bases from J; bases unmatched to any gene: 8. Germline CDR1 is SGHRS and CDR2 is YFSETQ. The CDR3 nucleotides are TGCGCCAGCAGCGCCCCGGCAGGGGGCGATGAAAAACTGTTTTTT. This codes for CASSAPAGGDEKLFF.

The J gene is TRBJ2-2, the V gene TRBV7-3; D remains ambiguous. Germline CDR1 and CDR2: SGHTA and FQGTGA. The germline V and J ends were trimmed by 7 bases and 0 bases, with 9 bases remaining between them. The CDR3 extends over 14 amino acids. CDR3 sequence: CASKAPTNTGELFF. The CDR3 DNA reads TGTGCCAGCAAAGCCCCCACGAACACCGGGGAGCTGTTTTTT.

The CDR3: CASSVTSGRAEDTQYF. In DNA form, the CDR3 reads TGTGCCAGCAGCGTTACTAGCGGGAGGGCCGAAGATACGCAGTATTTT. This chain uses TRBV9 with TRBJ2-3; 13 bases match TRBD2. The ends lost 2 bases at V and 5 bases at J; junction bases unmatched: 5. This CDR3 has 16 residues. Germline values: CDR1 SGDLS, CDR2 YYNGEE. The full variable domain, in which reference TRBV9 and TRBJ2-3 provide the parts outside the CDR3, is DSGVTQTPKHLITATGQRVTLRCSPRSGDLSVYWYQQSLDQGLQFLIQYYNGEERAKGNILERFSAQQFPDLHSELNLSSLELGDSALYFCASSVTSGRAEDTQYFGPGTRLTVL.

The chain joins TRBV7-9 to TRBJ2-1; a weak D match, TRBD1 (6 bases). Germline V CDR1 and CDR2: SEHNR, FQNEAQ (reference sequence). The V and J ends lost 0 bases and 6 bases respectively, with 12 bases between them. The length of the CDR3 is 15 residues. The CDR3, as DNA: TGTGCCAGCAGCTTAGCGAGCCCCAGGGGCAATGAGCAGTTCTTC. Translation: CASSLASPRGNEQFF.